The T cell receptor beta chain described here comes from a study of cytomegalovirus exposure and HLA in healthy donors. Primers for the PCR totalled 60 Vbeta and 13 Jbeta. Libraries were prepared by immunoSEQ multiplex PCR; TCRdb keeps only in-frame clonotypes and omits some of them. The data hold 200,000 to 250,000 clones, with 70% to 80% observed a single time. Germline V CDR1 and CDR2: LNHDA, SQIVND (reference sequence). Trimming at V came to 3 bases and at J to 0 bases, leaving 6 bases not matched to a gene. CDR3 length: 18 amino acids. The sample holds a few counts of this clone. This clonotype was sampled from a woman aged 60 to 75 in good health and CMV-seropositive. The chain combines TRBV19 with TRBJ2-2, with 11 bases matching TRBD1. The specimen was PBMCs. Here the CDR3 reads CASSIGTGGLANTGELFF. CDR3 bases: TGTGCCAGTAGTATCGGGACAGGGGGTTTGGCGAACACCGGGGAGCTGTTTTTT. Based on the CDR3 plus reference TRBV19 and TRBJ2-2, the full variable domain is DGGITQSPKYLFRKEGQNVTLSCEQNLNHDAMYWYRQDPGQGLRLIYYSQIVNDFQKGDIAEGYSVSREKKESFPLTVTSAQKNPTAFYLCASSIGTGGLANTGELFFGEGSRLTVL.